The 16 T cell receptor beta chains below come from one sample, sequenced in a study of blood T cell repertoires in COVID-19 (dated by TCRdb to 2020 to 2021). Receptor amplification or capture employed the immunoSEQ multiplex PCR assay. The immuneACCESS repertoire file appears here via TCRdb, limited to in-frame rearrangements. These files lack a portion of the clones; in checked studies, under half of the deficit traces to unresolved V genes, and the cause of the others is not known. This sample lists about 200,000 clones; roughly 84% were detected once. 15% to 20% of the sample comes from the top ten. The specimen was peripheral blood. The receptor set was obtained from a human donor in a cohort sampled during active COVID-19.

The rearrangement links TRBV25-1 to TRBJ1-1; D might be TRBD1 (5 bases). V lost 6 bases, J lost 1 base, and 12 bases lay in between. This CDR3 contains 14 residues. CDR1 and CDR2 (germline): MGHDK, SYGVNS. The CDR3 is CASSPDSPNTEAFF. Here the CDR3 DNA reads TGTGCCAGCAGCCCCGACAGCCCGAACACTGAAGCTTTCTTT. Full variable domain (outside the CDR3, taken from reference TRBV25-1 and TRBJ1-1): EADIYQTPRYLVIGTGKKITLECSQTMGHDKMYWYQQDPGMELHLIHYSYGVNSTEKGDLSSESTVSRIRTEHFPLTLESARPSHTSQYLCASSPDSPNTEAFFGQGTRLTVV.

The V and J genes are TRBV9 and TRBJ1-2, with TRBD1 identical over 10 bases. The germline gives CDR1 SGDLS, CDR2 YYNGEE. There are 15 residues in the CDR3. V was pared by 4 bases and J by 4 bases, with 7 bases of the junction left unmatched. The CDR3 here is CASSRGQGSSYGYTF. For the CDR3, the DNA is TGTGCCAGCAGCAGGGGACAGGGGTCTTCCTATGGCTACACCTTC.

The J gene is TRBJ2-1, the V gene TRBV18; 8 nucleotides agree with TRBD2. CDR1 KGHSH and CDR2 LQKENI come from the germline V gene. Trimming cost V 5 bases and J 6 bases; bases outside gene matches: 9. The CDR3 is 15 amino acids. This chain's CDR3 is CASSKAGASGNEQFF. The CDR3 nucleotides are TGTGCCAGCTCAAAAGCGGGGGCGTCTGGCAATGAGCAGTTCTTC. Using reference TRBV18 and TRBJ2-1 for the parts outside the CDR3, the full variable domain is NAGVMQNPRHLVRRRGQEARLRCSPMKGHSHVYWYRQLPEEGLKFMVYLQKENIIDESGMPKERFSAEFPKEGPSILRIQQVVRGDSAAYFCASSKAGASGNEQFFGPGTRLTVL.

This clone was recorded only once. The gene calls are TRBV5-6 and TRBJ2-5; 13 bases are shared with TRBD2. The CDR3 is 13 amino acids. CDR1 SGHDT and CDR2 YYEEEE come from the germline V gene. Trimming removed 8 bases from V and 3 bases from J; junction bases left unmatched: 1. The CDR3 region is CASGLAGEETQYF. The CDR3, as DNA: TGTGCCAGTGGACTAGCGGGAGAAGAGACCCAGTACTTC.

Here the CDR3 reads CASSVGTEAQHF. DNA of the CDR3: TGTGCCAGCAGTGTCGGGACAGAAGCCCAGCATTTT. This chain links TRBV2 with TRBJ1-5, with TRBD1 identical over 7 bases. Germline loops: CDR1 SNHLY, CDR2 FYNNEI. The V gene end was trimmed by 4 bases and the J gene end by 11 bases; junction bases not matched to a gene: 5. The CDR3 loop spans 12 amino acids.

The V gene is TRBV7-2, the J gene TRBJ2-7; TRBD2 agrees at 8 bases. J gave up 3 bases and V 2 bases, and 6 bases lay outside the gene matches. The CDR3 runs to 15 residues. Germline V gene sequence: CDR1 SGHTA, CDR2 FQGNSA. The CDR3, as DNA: TGTGCCAGCAGCTTAAAAGCGGGAGAAGTCTACGAGCAGTACTTC. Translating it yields CASSLKAGEVYEQYF.

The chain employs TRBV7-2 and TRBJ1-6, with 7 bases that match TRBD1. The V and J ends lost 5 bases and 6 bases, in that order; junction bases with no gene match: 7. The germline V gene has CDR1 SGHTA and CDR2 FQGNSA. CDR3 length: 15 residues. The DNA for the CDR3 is TGTGCCAGCAGCGCGAGGGGGCCAGTTAATTCACCCCTCCACTTT. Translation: CASSARGPVNSPLHF.

This CDR3 reads CAIGGDSYNEQFF. CDR3 DNA sequence: TGTGCCATCGGGGGGGATTCCTACAATGAGCAGTTCTTC. The V gene is TRBV10-3, the J gene TRBJ2-1, with 7 positions matching TRBD2. The CDR3 has 13 residues. Germline V CDR1 and CDR2: ENHRY, SYGVKD. The V gene end was trimmed by 8 bases and the J gene end by 1 base; junction bases not matched to a gene: 2.

Here the CDR3 reads CSVDGGSKTQYF. The CDR3 DNA sequence: TGCAGCGTTGACGGCGGGAGTAAGACCCAGTACTTC. The chain combines TRBV29-1 with TRBJ2-5; 7 nucleotides match TRBD2. This CDR3 has 12 residues. The V and J ends lost 3 bases and 6 bases, in that order; junction bases with no gene match: 4. Germline V gene sequence: CDR1 SQVTM, CDR2 ANQGSEA.

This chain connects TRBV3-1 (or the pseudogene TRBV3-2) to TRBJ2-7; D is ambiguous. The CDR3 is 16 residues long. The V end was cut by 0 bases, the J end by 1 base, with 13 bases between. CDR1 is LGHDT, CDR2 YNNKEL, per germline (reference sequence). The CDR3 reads CASSQDNPSLSYEQYF. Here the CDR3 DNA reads TGTGCCAGCAGCCAAGATAACCCAAGCTTGTCCTACGAGCAGTACTTC.

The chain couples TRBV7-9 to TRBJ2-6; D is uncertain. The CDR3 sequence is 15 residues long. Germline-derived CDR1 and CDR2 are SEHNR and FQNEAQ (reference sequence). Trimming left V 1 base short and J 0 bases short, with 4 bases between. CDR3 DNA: TGTGCCAGCAGCTTAGAAGCCTCTGGGGCCAACGTCCTGACTTTC. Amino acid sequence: CASSLEASGANVLTF.

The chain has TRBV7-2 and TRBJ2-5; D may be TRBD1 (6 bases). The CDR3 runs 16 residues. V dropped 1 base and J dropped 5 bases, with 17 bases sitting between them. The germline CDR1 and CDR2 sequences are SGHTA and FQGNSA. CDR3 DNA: TGTGCCAGCAGCTTAGTTGGGGCAGGGGCGTTTGAGACCCAGTACTTC. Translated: CASSLVGAGAFETQYF. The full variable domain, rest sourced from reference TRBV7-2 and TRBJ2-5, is GAGVSQSPSNKVTEKGKDVELRCDPISGHTALYWYRQSLGQGLEFLIYFQGNSAPDKSGLPSDRFSAERTGGSVSTLTIQRTQQEDSAVYLCASSLVGAGAFETQYFGPGTRLLVL.

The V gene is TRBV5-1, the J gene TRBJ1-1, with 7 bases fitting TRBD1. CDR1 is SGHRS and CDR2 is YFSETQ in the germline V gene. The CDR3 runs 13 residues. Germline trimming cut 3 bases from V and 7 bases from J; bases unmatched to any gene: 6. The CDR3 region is CASSSGHRGEAFF. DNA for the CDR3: TGCGCCAGCAGCTCGGGGCACAGGGGTGAAGCTTTCTTT.

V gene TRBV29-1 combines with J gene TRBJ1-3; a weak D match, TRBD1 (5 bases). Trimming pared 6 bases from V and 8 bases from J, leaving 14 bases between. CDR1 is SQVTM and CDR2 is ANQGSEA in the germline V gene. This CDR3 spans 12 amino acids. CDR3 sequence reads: CSVLLGGDTIYF. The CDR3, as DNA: TGCAGCGTCCTCCTGGGGGGAGACACCATATATTTT.

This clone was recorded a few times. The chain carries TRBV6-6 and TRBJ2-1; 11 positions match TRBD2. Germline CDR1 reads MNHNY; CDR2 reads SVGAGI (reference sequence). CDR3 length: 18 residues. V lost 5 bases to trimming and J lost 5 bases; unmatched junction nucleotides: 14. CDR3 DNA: TGTGCCAGCAGTCCAAGAGTAGCGGGAGGGCCGTTGGACAATGAGCAGTTCTTC. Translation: CASSPRVAGGPLDNEQFF.

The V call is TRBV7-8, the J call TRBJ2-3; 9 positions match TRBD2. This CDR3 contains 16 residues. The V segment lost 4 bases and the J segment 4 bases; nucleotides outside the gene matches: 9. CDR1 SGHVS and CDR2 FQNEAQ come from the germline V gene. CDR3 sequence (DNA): TGTGCCAGCAGCTCGGGACTAGCAGGGGCGGCAGATACGCAGTATTTT. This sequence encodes CASSSGLAGAADTQYF.